This TCR beta chain was found in a study of T cells after somatic rescue of genetic block (dated by TCRdb to about 2020). With respect to the entire study: What the study looked at was long-term robustness, specifically in a T-cell system that came about through somatic rescue of a genetic block in T-cell development.

Libraries came from the immunoSEQ multiplex PCR assay. Drawn from immuneACCESS, this table holds only the in-frame rearrangements with V and J called that TCRdb kept. Clones are partly lost; checked studies trace under half to an unresolved V gene and leave the rest unexplained. For this sample there are approximately 65,000 clones; 85% to 95% appear just once. Together, the top ten hold 2.9% of the sample. On this clone: Its antigen specificity is not known. No qualities accompany the bases; no much larger clone lies one base away.

The CDR3 covers 15 residues, taking in both the cysteine and the phenylalanine. Only CDR3 DNA remains: 45 bases, in frame from the first base. Germline trimming: 0 bases from V, 3 bases from J; junction bases outside gene matches: 1. According to the germline V gene, CDR1 reads SGDLS and CDR2 reads YYNGEE. The chain was built from TRBV9 and TRBJ2-3; a stretch of 10 junction bases matches TRBD2. This TCR derives from a man in his forties. The sample taken for sequencing was peripheral blood mononuclear cells (PBMCs). The nucleotide sequence is TGTGCCAGCAGCGTAGCTAGCGGGAGTACAGATACGCAGTATTTT. It is translated as CASSVASGSTDTQYF.